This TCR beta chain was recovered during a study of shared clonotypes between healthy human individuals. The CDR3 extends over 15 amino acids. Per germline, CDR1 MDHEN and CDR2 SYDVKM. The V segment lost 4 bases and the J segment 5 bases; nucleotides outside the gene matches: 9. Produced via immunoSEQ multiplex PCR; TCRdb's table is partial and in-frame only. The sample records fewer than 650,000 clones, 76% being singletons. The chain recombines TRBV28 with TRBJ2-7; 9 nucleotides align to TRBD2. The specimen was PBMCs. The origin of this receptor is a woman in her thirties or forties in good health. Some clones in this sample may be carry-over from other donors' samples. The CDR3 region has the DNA TGTGCCAGCAGTTCGGCGGGAGGGGATCGGCACGAGCAGTACTTC. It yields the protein CASSSAGGDRHEQYF.